This TCR beta chain came from a study of shared clonotypes between healthy human individuals. Clones were read by immunoSEQ multiplex PCR, and TCRdb kept only the in-frame ones, dropping some. The sample contains about 1.5 million clones, nearly 99% of which appear only once. CDR1 and CDR2 from the germline V gene are SQVTM and ANQGSEA. The CDR3 loop spans 12 amino acids. V lost 4 bases and J lost 1, with 8 bases in between. This clone is a singleton in its sample. The sample has other DNA sequences that encode this CDR3 too. Donors, healthy HIV-negative adults, lacked recent acute infections or vaccinations.

The sample comprised naive CD4+ T cells sorted from blood. Subset defined: CD45RA+ positively selected. The sequence derives from a man younger than 40 in good health. J is TRBJ2-7 and V is TRBV29-1; D might be TRBD2 (5 bases). The CDR3, as DNA: TGCAGCGTTGGACGGACTTCCTACGAGCAGTACTTC. This translates into CSVGRTSYEQYF.